This TCR beta chain was recorded in a study of shared clonotypes between healthy human individuals. On the study more broadly: Plates per donor: three CD4 naive, three CD4 memory, two CD8 naive, one CD8 memory.

Trimming took off 4 bases at V and 10 bases at J, with 14 bases between the two ends. The CDR3 length is 13 residues. Germline V lookup: CDR1 SGHTA, CDR2 FQGNSA. Notes on this clone: Its antigen is unknown.

Study results and limitations: Limited genetic and exposure-history diversity came from having few donors.

Clones were sequenced by immunoSEQ multiplex PCR, and TCRdb holds only the in-frame ones, with some missing. The sample records a few million clones, 90% to 95% being singletons. This TCR was sampled from a man younger than 35 in good health. The chain is built from TRBV7-2 and TRBJ2-1, with no clear D. Material: naive CD4+ T cells sorted from blood. Subset of the sample: CD45RA+ positively selected. The CDR3 is CASSSPLDPEQFF. The CDR3 DNA is TGTGCCAGCAGCTCCCCATTAGACCCGGAGCAGTTCTTC.